These T cell receptor beta chains were read from a single sample in a study of blood T cell repertoires in COVID-19. TCRdb's copy holds only in-frame clones and misses some; the assay was immunoSEQ multiplex PCR. Of roughly 210,000 clones listed, around 84% are singletons. The sample was peripheral blood. These TCRs come from a woman older than 75 with COVID-19, enrolled during active disease. The CDR3 runs from the conserved cysteine through the conserved F or W. A D gene is named only where the DNA matches it firmly. Where a row states a size, it is once, few, many or the class of an expanded clone; other rows omit it.

>TRBJ1-3|.|TRBV7-2|13|once
TGTGCCAGCAGTTCACAGTCTGGAAACACCATATATTTT
CASSSQSGNTIYF
>TRBJ2-5|.|TRBV2|17|.
TGTGCCAGCAGTGAAAGGGGCTGGGGCGGTCGACAAGAGACCCAGTACTTC
CASSERGWGGRQETQYF
>TRBJ1-1|TRBD1|TRBV5-1|14|few
TGCGCCAGCAGAGTGGGACAGATGAACACTGAAGCTTTCTTT
CASRVGQMNTEAFF
>TRBJ1-1|.|TRBV6-5|14|.
TGTGCCAGCAGCCGCGGGAACACTGGAACTGAAGCTTTCTTT
CASSRGNTGTEAFF
>TRBJ1-1|.|TRBV3-1/TRBV3-2|14|.
TGTGCCAGCAGCCTAGGAGTCACGAACACTGAAGCTTTCTTT
CASSLGVTNTEAFF
>TRBJ1-5|TRBD1|TRBV19|15|once
TGTGCCAGTACCTCACAATCAGGGGGACGTCAGCCCCAGCATTTT
CASTSQSGGRQPQHF
>TRBJ2-3|TRBD2|TRBV3-1/TRBV3-2|16|.
TGTGCCAGCAGCCACCGGGGACTAGCGGCTCAGGATACGCAGTATTTT
CASSHRGLAAQDTQYF
>TRBJ1-2|TRBD1|TRBV4-2|16|once
TGTGCCAGCAGGCTCGGGACAGGGACGCCTAACTATGGCTACACCTTC
CASRLGTGTPNYGYTF
>TRBJ2-3|.|TRBV11-2|15|once
TGTGCCAGCAGCTTAAGTGGACAGTTCACAGATACGCAGTATTTT
CASSLSGQFTDTQYF
>TRBJ1-2|.|TRBV5-1|12|.
TGCGCCAGCAGAGGCACGGAGGCTGGCTACACCTTC
CASRGTEAGYTF
>TRBJ1-5|TRBD1|TRBV30|14|few
TGTGCCTGGAGTGGAGGACAGGGGGAACAGCCCCAGCATTTT
CAWSGGQGEQPQHF
>TRBJ2-4|TRBD2|TRBV5-1|14|once
TGCGCCAGCAGCACGGGACTAGCCCAAAACATTCAGTACTTC
CASSTGLAQNIQYF
>TRBJ1-6|.|TRBV3-1/TRBV3-2|14|.
TGTGCCAGCTCTCGCGGGGGGGTTAATTCACCCCTCCACTTT
CASSRGGVNSPLHF
>TRBJ1-2|.|TRBV3-1/TRBV3-2|12|.
TGTGCCAGCAGCAGACAGAACTATGGCTACACCTTC
CASSRQNYGYTF
>TRBJ2-2|.|TRBV19|16|.
TGTGCCAGTAGTATGGGTGGATTGTGGGGGGCCGGGGAGCTGTTTTTT
CASSMGGLWGAGELFF
>TRBJ1-5|.|TRBV12-3/TRBV12-4|13|few
TGTGCCAGCAGTTCCCAGGGGAATCAGCCCCAGCATTTT
CASSSQGNQPQHF